This T cell receptor beta chain was captured in a study of blood T cell repertoires in COVID-19. Study details: The United States, Italy and Spain supplied acute and convalescent COVID-19 samples. Sources were T cells, B-cell-depleted T cells, or PBMCs; the material itself was cDNA or gDNA.

Original methodology: Amplifying reference gene primers gave estimates of nucleated cell counts. Some clones are missing from TCRdb's copy, which holds only in-frame ones; the method was immunoSEQ multiplex PCR. V and J calls and clone size are copied from that table; D and trimming were computed from the DNA. The sample records 150,000 or so clones, approximately 79% being singletons. The CDR3 sequence is 15 residues long. Losses at the gene ends were 4 bases for V and 5 bases for J; bases not matched to a gene: 9. CDR1 and CDR2 from the germline V gene are SGDLS and YYNGEE. Sequenced: peripheral blood. This clonotype was sampled from a woman of 80 years or more with acute or convalescent COVID-19. The gene calls are TRBV9 and TRBJ2-1; 7 bases are shared with TRBD1. As DNA, the CDR3 is TGTGCCAGCAGCACATCGACAGGGTCCCACAATGAGCAGTTCTTC. It encodes CASSTSTGSHNEQFF.